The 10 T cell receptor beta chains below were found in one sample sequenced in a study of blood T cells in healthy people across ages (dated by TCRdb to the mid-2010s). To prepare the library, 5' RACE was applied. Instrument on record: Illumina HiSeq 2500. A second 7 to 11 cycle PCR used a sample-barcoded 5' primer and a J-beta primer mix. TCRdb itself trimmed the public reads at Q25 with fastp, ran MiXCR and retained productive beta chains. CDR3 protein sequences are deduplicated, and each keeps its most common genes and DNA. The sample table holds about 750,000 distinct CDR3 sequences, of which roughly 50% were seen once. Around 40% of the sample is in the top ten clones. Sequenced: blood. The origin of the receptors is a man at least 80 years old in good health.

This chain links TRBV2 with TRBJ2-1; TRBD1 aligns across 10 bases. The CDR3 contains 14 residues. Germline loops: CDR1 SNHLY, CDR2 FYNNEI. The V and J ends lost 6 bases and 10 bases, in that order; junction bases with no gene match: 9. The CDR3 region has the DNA TGTGCCAGCAGGGGGACAGGGGCTGGTGGGGAGCAGTTCTTC. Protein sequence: CASRGTGAGGEQFF.

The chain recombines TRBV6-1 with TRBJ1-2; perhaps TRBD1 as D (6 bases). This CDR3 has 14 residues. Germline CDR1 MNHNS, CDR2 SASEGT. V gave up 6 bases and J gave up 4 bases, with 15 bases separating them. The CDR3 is CASRRTGQPYGYTF. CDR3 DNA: TGTGCCAGCAGGAGAACAGGGCAGCCCTATGGCTACACCTTC.

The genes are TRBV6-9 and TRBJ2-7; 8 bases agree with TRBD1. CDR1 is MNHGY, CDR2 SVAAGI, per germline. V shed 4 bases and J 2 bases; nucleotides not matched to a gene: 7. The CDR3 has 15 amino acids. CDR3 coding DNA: TGTGCCAGCAGTTCTCCGGGACAGGATACCTACGAGCAGTACTTC. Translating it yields CASSSPGQDTYEQYF.

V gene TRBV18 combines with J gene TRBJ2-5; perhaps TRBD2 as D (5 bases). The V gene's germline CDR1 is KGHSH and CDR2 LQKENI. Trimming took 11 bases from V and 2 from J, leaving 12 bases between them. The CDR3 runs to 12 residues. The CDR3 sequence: CASEGPQETQYF. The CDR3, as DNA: TGTGCCTCCGAGGGCCCTCAAGAGACCCAGTACTTC. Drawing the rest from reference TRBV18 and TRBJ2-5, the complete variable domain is NAGVMQNPRHLVRRRGQEARLRCSPMKGHSHVYWYRQLPEEGLKFMVYLQKENIIDESGMPKERFSAEFPKEGPSILRIQQVVRGDSAAYFCASEGPQETQYFGPGTRLLVL.

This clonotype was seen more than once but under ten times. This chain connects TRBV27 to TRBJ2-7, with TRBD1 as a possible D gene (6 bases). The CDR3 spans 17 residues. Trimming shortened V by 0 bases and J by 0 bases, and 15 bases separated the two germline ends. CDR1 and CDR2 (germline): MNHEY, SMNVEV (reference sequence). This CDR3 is CASSLSQDSQISYEQYF. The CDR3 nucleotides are TGTGCCAGCAGTTTATCGCAGGACAGTCAGATCTCCTACGAGCAGTACTTC.

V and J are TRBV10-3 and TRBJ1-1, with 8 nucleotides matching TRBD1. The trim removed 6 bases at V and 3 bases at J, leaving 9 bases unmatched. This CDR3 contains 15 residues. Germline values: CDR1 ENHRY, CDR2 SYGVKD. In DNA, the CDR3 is TGTGCCATCAGGAAGACAGGGGAGAGGGACACTGAAGCTTTCTTT. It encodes CAIRKTGERDTEAFF.

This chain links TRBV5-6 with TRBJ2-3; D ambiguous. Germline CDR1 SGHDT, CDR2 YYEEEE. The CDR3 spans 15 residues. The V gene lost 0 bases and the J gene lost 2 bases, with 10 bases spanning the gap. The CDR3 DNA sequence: TGTGCCAGCAGCTTGGTAGGAGCTATCACAGATACGCAGTATTTT. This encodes CASSLVGAITDTQYF.

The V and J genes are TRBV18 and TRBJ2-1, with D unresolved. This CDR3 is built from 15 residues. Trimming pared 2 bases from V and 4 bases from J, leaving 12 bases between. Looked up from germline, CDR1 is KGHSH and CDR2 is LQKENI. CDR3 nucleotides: TGTGCCAGCTCACCAAAGACGAGAACGTACAATGAGCAGTTCTTC. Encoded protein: CASSPKTRTYNEQFF.

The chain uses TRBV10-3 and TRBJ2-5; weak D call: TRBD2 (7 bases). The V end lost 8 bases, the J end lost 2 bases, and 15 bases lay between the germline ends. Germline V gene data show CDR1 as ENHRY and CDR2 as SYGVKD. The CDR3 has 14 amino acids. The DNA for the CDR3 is TGTGCCATCGGGTTGGGGGGGCGGCAAGAGACCCAGTACTTC. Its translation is CAIGLGGRQETQYF.

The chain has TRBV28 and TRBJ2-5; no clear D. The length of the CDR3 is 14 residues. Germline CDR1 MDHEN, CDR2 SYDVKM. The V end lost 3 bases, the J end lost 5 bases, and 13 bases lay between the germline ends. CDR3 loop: CASSFGVLGETQYF. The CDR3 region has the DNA TGTGCCAGCAGTTTTGGGGTCCTTGGGGAGACCCAGTACTTC.